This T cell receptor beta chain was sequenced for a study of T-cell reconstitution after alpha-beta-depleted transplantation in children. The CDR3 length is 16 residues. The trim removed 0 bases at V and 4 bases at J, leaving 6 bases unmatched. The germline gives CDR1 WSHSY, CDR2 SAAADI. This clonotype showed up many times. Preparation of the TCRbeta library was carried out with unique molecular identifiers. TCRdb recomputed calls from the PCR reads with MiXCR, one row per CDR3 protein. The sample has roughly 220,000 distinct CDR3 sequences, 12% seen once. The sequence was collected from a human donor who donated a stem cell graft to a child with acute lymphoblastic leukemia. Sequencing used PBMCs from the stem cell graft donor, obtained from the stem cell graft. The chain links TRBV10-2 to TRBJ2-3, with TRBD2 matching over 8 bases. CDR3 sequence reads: CASSESAGGMADTQYF. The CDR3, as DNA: TGCGCCAGCAGTGAGTCGGCGGGGGGTATGGCAGATACGCAGTATTTT.